These 30 T cell receptor beta chains originate from one sample sequenced in a study of blood T cell repertoires in COVID-19. Sequencing was performed with immunoSEQ multiplex PCR; in TCRdb, only in-frame clones are kept and a portion is missing. The table has some 350,000 clones, less than 90% seen once; the top ten hold 2.5% to 3%. The sequencing input was PBMCs or T cells enriched from blood (not recorded which). The receptors were sampled from a woman aged 25 to 39 who had recovered from COVID-19.

The chain joins TRBV10-3 to TRBJ2-1; TRBD2 might be the D (6 bases). The length of the CDR3 is 13 residues. The V and J ends lost 10 bases and 8 bases respectively, with 18 bases between them. Germline values: CDR1 ENHRY, CDR2 SYGVKD. The CDR3 sequence is CASYRDSMDEQFF. CDR3 nucleotide sequence: TGTGCCAGCTACCGGGACTCTATGGATGAGCAGTTCTTC.

The sample holds one count of this clone. V and J are TRBV3-1 (or the pseudogene TRBV3-2) and TRBJ2-5, with 15 bases matching TRBD2. Germline V gene sequence: CDR1 LGHDT, CDR2 YNNKEL (reference sequence). This CDR3 spans 16 amino acids. V lost 4 bases to trimming and J lost 5 bases; unmatched junction nucleotides: 5. The CDR3 sequence: CASSPGLAGGGETQYF. The CDR3 DNA follows: TGTGCCAGCAGCCCGGGACTAGCGGGGGGAGGGGAGACCCAGTACTTC.

Here the CDR3 reads CAISVGTGVYNEQFF. CDR3 sequence (DNA): TGTGCCATCAGTGTGGGGACAGGGGTTTACAATGAGCAGTTCTTC. The chain couples TRBV10-3 to TRBJ2-1; 10 bases are a match to TRBD1. The junction had 4 bases not matched to a gene; V was cut back by 4 bases and J by 4 bases. The CDR3 length is 15 residues. Per the germline V gene, CDR1 is ENHRY and CDR2 is SYGVKD.

This clone was seen a handful of times. The chain uses TRBV5-1 and TRBJ2-3; D might be TRBD1 (5 bases). Germline assignment: CDR1 SGHRS and CDR2 YFSETQ. The CDR3 is made up of 13 amino acids. V lost 5 bases to trimming and J lost 2 bases, with 9 bases between them. CDR3: CASSGATTDTQYF. The CDR3, as DNA: TGCGCCAGCAGTGGGGCTACCACAGATACGCAGTATTTT. Together with reference TRBV5-1 and TRBJ2-3, the CDR3 gives the full variable domain: KAGVTQTPRYLIKTRGQQVTLSCSPISGHRSVSWYQQTPGQGLQFLFEYFSETQRNKGNFPGRFSGRQFSNSRSEMNVSTLELGDSALYLCASSGATTDTQYFGPGTRLTVL.

The chain carries TRBV21-1 and TRBJ2-7; TRBD2, the table's D call, was not compared with the DNA. TRBV21-1 is a listed pseudogene. This CDR3 contains 18 residues. CDR3 coding DNA: TGTGCCAGCAGCATAAACGAGGTAGTGACTTCCCGGCCCTACGAGCAGTACTTC. This gives the protein CASSINEVVTSRPYEQYF.

The rearrangement joins TRBV5-1 to TRBJ2-7; D is perhaps TRBD2 (5 bases). CDR1 and CDR2 (germline): SGHRS, YFSETQ. Between the trimmed V and J ends, which lost 2 bases and 6 bases, there was a span of 21 bases. The CDR3 has 16 residues. This chain's CDR3 is CASSFLAGSQVGEQYF. CDR3 coding DNA: TGCGCCAGCAGCTTCCTAGCCGGTTCTCAGGTAGGCGAGCAGTACTTC.

V is TRBV27 and J is TRBJ2-7; TRBD2 is a possible D gene (5 bases). The ends were cut back, 4 bases at V and 2 bases at J, with 9 bases in the middle. Germline V gene sequence: CDR1 MNHEY, CDR2 SMNVEV (reference sequence). This CDR3 is built from 13 residues. The CDR3 sequence is CASSYFGTYEQYF. As DNA, the CDR3 is TGTGCCAGCAGTTATTTCGGGACCTACGAGCAGTACTTC.

V gene TRBV7-2 combines with J gene TRBJ2-7, with TRBD2 as a possible D gene (6 bases). CDR1 and CDR2 (germline): SGHTA, FQGNSA. V was trimmed by 2 bases and J by 2 bases, leaving 13 bases between them. The CDR3 contains 15 residues. The CDR3 sequence is CASSLNTGAAYEQYF. DNA for the CDR3: TGTGCCAGCAGCTTAAACACGGGAGCCGCCTACGAGCAGTACTTC.

The chain recombines TRBV7-9 with TRBJ2-1, with 8 positions matching TRBD1. The CDR3 length is 15 residues. Germline V gene data show CDR1 as SEHNR and CDR2 as FQNEAQ (reference sequence). After removal of 5 bases from V and 2 bases from J, the junction contained 5 bases not matched to a gene. This chain's CDR3 is CASSQGTGAYNEQFF. For the CDR3, the DNA is TGTGCCAGCAGCCAAGGGACAGGAGCCTACAATGAGCAGTTCTTC.

The V call is TRBV10-3, the J call TRBJ1-5; possible D gene TRBD1, 5 bases. CDR1 is ENHRY and CDR2 is SYGVKD in the germline V gene. Trimming shortened V by 4 bases and J by 3 bases, and 13 bases separated the two germline ends. This CDR3 is built from 15 residues. The chain's CDR3 is CAISGEGGVNQPQHF. In nucleotides, the CDR3 is TGTGCCATCAGTGGCGAGGGAGGGGTCAATCAGCCCCAGCATTTT.

This chain connects TRBV3-1 (or the pseudogene TRBV3-2) to TRBJ1-6; 8 nucleotides match TRBD1. The CDR3 is 17 residues long. J gave up 3 bases and V 2 bases, and 6 bases lay outside the gene matches. Germline V gene data show CDR1 as LGHDT and CDR2 as YNNKEL (reference sequence). CDR3 protein: CASSQSGTGRYNSPLHF. DNA of the CDR3: TGTGCCAGCAGCCAAAGCGGGACAGGCCGCTATAATTCACCCCTCCACTTT.

This rearrangement joins TRBV6-5 to TRBJ2-7, with 8 bases that match TRBD1. From germline, CDR1 is MNHEY and CDR2 SVGAGI. V trimming: 6 bases; J trimming: 5 bases; junction bases outside the gene matches: 12. The CDR3 covers 15 residues. This CDR3 reads CASSRTDRGWDEQYF. The CDR3 bases are TGTGCCAGCAGCCGGACCGACAGGGGATGGGACGAGCAGTACTTC.

The chain couples TRBV19 to TRBJ2-5, with TRBD2 matching 14 bases. V lost 1 base and J lost 1; bases outside the gene matches: 5. Germline CDR1 and CDR2: LNHDA and SQIVND (reference sequence). This CDR3 has 18 residues. Here the CDR3 DNA reads TGTGCCAGTAGTATAGTCGGACTAGCGGGAGGCACCCAAGAGACCCAGTACTTC. Translating gives CASSIVGLAGGTQETQYF.

This chain joins TRBV5-6 and TRBJ1-2, with 10 bases that match TRBD1. The germline V gene encodes CDR1 SGHDT and CDR2 YYEEEE. CDR3 length: 18 residues. The trim removed 4 bases at V and 8 bases at J, leaving 20 bases unmatched. CDR3 coding DNA: TGTGCCAGCAGCCAAACTCCTTGGTGGGGACAGGGGACCTGGGGCTACACCTTC. It yields the protein CASSQTPWWGQGTWGYTF.

The chain recombines TRBV25-1 with TRBJ1-1; D is possibly TRBD1 (6 bases). V was shortened by 6 bases and J by 5 bases, with 19 bases between the two germline ends. Germline CDR1 MGHDK, CDR2 SYGVNS. The CDR3 is 15 residues long. The CDR3 DNA follows: TGTGCCAGCAGCCTCCCGGGGGGGGCGACAACTGAAGCTTTCTTT. Translating it yields CASSLPGGATTEAFF.

J is TRBJ2-7 and V is TRBV19; tentative D call: TRBD1 (5 bases). The germline V gene has CDR1 LNHDA and CDR2 SQIVND (reference sequence). CDR3 length: 16 residues. Between the trimmed V and J ends, which lost 3 bases and 4 bases, there was a span of 19 bases. DNA of the CDR3: TGTGCCAGTAGTATTTCCGGTACAGGTGTCGGATACGAGCAGTACTTC. It is translated as CASSISGTGVGYEQYF.

The chain joins TRBV2 to TRBJ2-5; weak D call: TRBD1 (5 bases). Between the trimmed V and J ends, which lost 2 bases and 2 bases, there was a span of 18 bases. The CDR3 loop spans 17 amino acids. Germline V CDR1 and CDR2: SNHLY, FYNNEI. The CDR3 DNA reads as TGTGCCAGCAGTGAAAGGGGTAGGGGATCTATTCAAGAGACCCAGTACTTC. Its protein is CASSERGRGSIQETQYF.

This clone occurred once. This sequence joins TRBV5-1 and TRBJ1-2; 7 nucleotides agree with TRBD1. Germline loops: CDR1 SGHRS, CDR2 YFSETQ. The ends lost 3 bases at V and 5 bases at J; junction bases unmatched: 13. This CDR3 has 16 residues. Written as DNA, the CDR3 is TGCGCCAGCAGCTGGTTCAGGGGGGATTTAGGGTATGGCTACACCTTC. The encoded protein is CASSWFRGDLGYGYTF. The whole variable domain, remainder taken from reference TRBV5-1 and TRBJ1-2, is KAGVTQTPRYLIKTRGQQVTLSCSPISGHRSVSWYQQTPGQGLQFLFEYFSETQRNKGNFPGRFSGRQFSNSRSEMNVSTLELGDSALYLCASSWFRGDLGYGYTFGSGTRLTVV.

The chain recombines TRBV3-1 (or the pseudogene TRBV3-2) with TRBJ2-2; 7 bases match TRBD1. The CDR3 totals 16 residues. The V gene end was trimmed by 4 bases and the J gene end by 5 bases; junction bases not matched to a gene: 10. Germline CDR1 LGHDT, CDR2 YNNKEL (reference sequence). The CDR3 protein is CASSPRQGRWTGELFF. As DNA, the CDR3 is TGTGCCAGCAGCCCAAGACAGGGACGATGGACCGGGGAGCTGTTTTTT.

This chain links TRBV6-5 with TRBJ1-2, with D possibly being TRBD1 (6 bases). The CDR3 length is 11 residues. Germline V CDR1 and CDR2: MNHEY, SVGAGI. V gave up 6 bases and J gave up 12 bases, with 14 bases separating them. CDR3 nucleotides: TGTGCCAGCAGCCACCCGGACAGCAACACCTTC. Translating gives CASSHPDSNTF.

The V call is TRBV19, the J call TRBJ1-2; 7 bases match TRBD1. This CDR3 comprises 13 residues. V lost 1 base, J lost 11 bases, and 7 bases stayed unmatched. Germline loops: CDR1 LNHDA, CDR2 SQIVND (reference sequence). The CDR3 DNA is TGTGCCAGTAGTATAGGGACAGGCCGGCCTTACACCTTC. Protein: CASSIGTGRPYTF.

This clone occurred once. The V gene is TRBV7-6, the J gene TRBJ1-1; D is ambiguous. Germline V gene sequence: CDR1 SGHVS, CDR2 FNYEAQ. Between the trimmed V and J ends, which lost 5 bases and 1 base, there was a span of 8 bases. This CDR3 comprises 13 residues. The DNA for the CDR3 is TGTGCCAGCAGCCTAACAGAGAACACTGAAGCTTTCTTT. This gives the protein CASSLTENTEAFF. The full variable domain, with the rest looked up from reference TRBV7-6 and TRBJ1-1, is GAGVSQSPRYKVTKRGQDVALRCDPISGHVSLYWYRQALGQGPEFLTYFNYEAQQDKSGLPNDRFSAERPEGSISTLTIQRTEQRDSAMYRCASSLTENTEAFFGQGTRLTVV.

This rearrangement joins TRBV5-1 to TRBJ1-2; 7 bases map to TRBD1. The junction had 10 bases not matched to a gene; V was cut back by 4 bases and J by 4 bases. Germline V CDR1 and CDR2: SGHRS, YFSETQ. CDR3 length equals 15 residues. CDR3 nucleotides: TGCGCCAGCAGCCCGGACGGGACAGAGGCCTATGGCTACACCTTC. Amino acid sequence: CASSPDGTEAYGYTF.

V gene TRBV11-2 combines with J gene TRBJ2-7; D is ambiguous. Trimming removed 1 base from V and 3 bases from J, with 7 bases in between. The CDR3 spans 13 residues. Per germline, CDR1 SGHAT and CDR2 FQNNGV. This CDR3 is CASSLGGGYEQYF. The DNA for the CDR3 is TGTGCCAGCAGCTTAGGTGGCGGCTACGAGCAGTACTTC.

The chain carries TRBV28 and TRBJ2-7; TRBD1 aligns across 9 bases. CDR3 size: 16 residues. With V trimmed by 6 bases and J by 6 bases, 15 bases remained unmatched. CDR1 is MDHEN, CDR2 SYDVKM, per germline. The CDR3: CASSNWRGQGRREQYF. CDR3 coding DNA: TGTGCCAGCAGCAACTGGCGGGGACAGGGACGACGCGAGCAGTACTTC.

The rearrangement links TRBV7-9 to TRBJ2-3, with 10 bases matching TRBD2. Germline trimming cut 2 bases from V and 6 bases from J; bases unmatched to any gene: 5. The CDR3 is 15 amino acids. Germline V gene lookup returns CDR1 SEHNR and CDR2 FQNEAQ (reference sequence). CDR3 coding DNA: TGTGCCAGCAGCTTAAGGACTAGCGGCCAGGATACGCAGTATTTT. Protein sequence: CASSLRTSGQDTQYF.

This sequence joins TRBV15 and TRBJ1-2; D is uncertain. From germline, CDR1 is LNHNV and CDR2 YYDKDF (reference sequence). This CDR3 is built from 12 residues. With 3 bases removed from V and 8 bases from J, the gap between germline ends came to 10 bases. The CDR3 region is CATSSLTGGYTF. For the CDR3, the DNA is TGTGCCACCAGCAGCCTCACGGGGGGCTACACCTTC.

The V and J genes are TRBV11-1 and TRBJ2-7; 7 bases are shared with TRBD1. J lost 3 bases, V lost 2 bases, and 4 bases had no gene match. The CDR3 contains 14 residues. Germline V gene lookup returns CDR1 SGHAT and CDR2 FQDESV (reference sequence). The CDR3, as DNA: TGTGCCAGCAGCTTACAGGGGGAGATCTACGAGCAGTACTTC. It specifies CASSLQGEIYEQYF.

On this clone itself: One junction end disagrees with the germline gene, perhaps due to a read error. The chain carries TRBV12-3 or TRBV12-4 and TRBJ2-2, with D perhaps matching TRBD1 (6 bases). The CDR3 extends over 9 amino acids. Here the CDR3 reads CASSFQGIF. CDR3 DNA: TGTGCCAGCAGTTTTCAGGGGATTTTT.

The V gene is TRBV30, the J gene TRBJ1-2; D may be TRBD1 (5 bases). The germline V gene has CDR1 GTSNPN and CDR2 SVGIG (reference sequence). V lost 0 bases and J lost 0, with 14 bases in between. This CDR3 has 16 amino acids. CDR3 loop: CAWSVGGTSANYGYTF. Written as DNA, the CDR3 is TGTGCCTGGAGTGTCGGCGGGACCTCAGCTAACTATGGCTACACCTTC.